Below are 10 T cell receptor beta chains sequenced from a single sample in a study of somatic mutations in cytotoxic T cells in rheumatoid arthritis (TCRdb year 2017). Preparation of the library involved the immunoSEQ multiplex PCR assay. In TCRdb, the immuneACCESS table is reduced to in-frame sequences with V and J assigned. These tables do not hold every clone; where another copy was compared, an unresolved V gene accounts for under half, and the others remain unexplained. Within this sample are about 33,000 clones, with more than 80% of them counted one time only. In total, the top ten clones hold roughly 3.1% of the sample. The sample taken for sequencing was CD8+ T cells sorted from blood. Every receptor here comes from a man in his forties in good health.

The chain recombines TRBV27 with TRBJ1-2, with 9 bases fitting TRBD1. V was pared by 6 bases and J by 4 bases, with 6 bases of the junction left unmatched. Germline loops: CDR1 MNHEY, CDR2 SMNVEV (reference sequence). This CDR3 is built from 14 residues. DNA for the CDR3: TGTGCCAGCAGCCCTAAGGGACAGGGCTATGGCTACACCTTC. Its translation is CASSPKGQGYGYTF.

The gene calls are TRBV19 and TRBJ1-5; 8 bases line up with TRBD1. From germline, CDR1 is LNHDA and CDR2 SQIVND (reference sequence). The CDR3 has 14 residues. V lost 4 bases to trimming and J lost 7 bases; unmatched junction nucleotides: 6. The CDR3 protein is CASSTRTGNQPQHF. The DNA of the CDR3 is TGTGCCAGTAGTACGCGGACAGGGAACCAGCCCCAGCATTTT.

This chain joins TRBV7-9 and TRBJ2-7; D is ambiguous. Trimming stripped 1 base from V and 3 bases from J, with 16 bases between. This CDR3 is built from 16 residues. CDR1 is SEHNR, CDR2 FQNEAQ, per germline (reference sequence). CDR3 sequence: CASSLGLTDGVYEQYF. In nucleotides, the CDR3 is TGTGCCAGCAGCTTAGGTTTGACCGATGGGGTCTACGAGCAGTACTTC. The full variable domain, completed using reference TRBV7-9 and TRBJ2-7, is DTGVSQNPRHKITKRGQNVTFRCDPISEHNRLYWYRQTLGQGPEFLTYFQNEAQLEKSRLLSDRFSAERPKGSFSTLEIQRTEQGDSAMYLCASSLGLTDGVYEQYFGPGTRLTVT.

The chain recombines TRBV15 with TRBJ2-7, with D unclear. V lost 0 bases and J 3 bases, leaving 12 bases between the germline ends. CDR1 and CDR2 (germline): LNHNV, YYDKDF (reference sequence). The CDR3 is 15 amino acids. CDR3 loop: CATSRDLASYYEQYF. In DNA, the CDR3 is TGTGCCACCAGCAGAGATCTTGCCAGCTACTACGAGCAGTACTTC.

The chain has TRBV5-5 and TRBJ2-7; TRBD1 matches 7 bases. The CDR3 loop spans 14 amino acids. Germline-derived CDR1 and CDR2 are SGHKS and YYEKEE (reference sequence). J was trimmed by 0 bases and V by 4 bases; bases with no gene match: 4. For the CDR3, the DNA is TGTGCCAGCAGCCCGGACAGGAGCTCCTACGAGCAGTACTTC. As protein: CASSPDRSSYEQYF.

The chain employs TRBV5-5 and TRBJ2-2; tentatively, D is TRBD2 (7 bases). Looked up from germline, CDR1 is SGHKS and CDR2 is YYEKEE (reference sequence). The CDR3 loop spans 15 amino acids. Trimming took 4 bases from V and 6 from J, leaving 16 bases between them. The CDR3 reads CASSLSGGGPGELFF. The CDR3 DNA follows: TGTGCCAGCAGCCTCTCTGGGGGGGGCCCCGGGGAGCTGTTTTTT.

The chain links TRBV4-1 to TRBJ2-5; D remains unclear. The CDR3 covers 13 residues. Trimming took 1 base from V and 4 from J, leaving 7 bases between them. Germline CDR1 is MGHRA and CDR2 is YSYEKL. CDR3 DNA sequence: TGCGCCAGCAGCCAAGGATCAAGAGAGACCCAGTACTTC. Its protein is CASSQGSRETQYF.

V and J are TRBV7-9 and TRBJ2-1, with TRBD1 matching 10 bases. The germline V gene encodes CDR1 SEHNR and CDR2 FQNEAQ (reference sequence). V was clipped by 5 bases and J by 8 bases; unmatched bases: 9. The CDR3 is made up of 15 amino acids. The CDR3: CASSRRDRGTDEQFF. The DNA for the CDR3 is TGTGCCAGCAGCCGCCGGGACAGGGGAACAGATGAGCAGTTCTTC.

This sequence joins TRBV11-3 and TRBJ2-7; D gene unclear. The CDR3 has 11 residues. The ends were cut back, 0 bases at V and 6 bases at J, with 3 bases in the middle. Germline V gene sequence: CDR1 SGHNT, CDR2 YENEEA. CDR3 nucleotides: TGTGCCAGCAGCTTAGATGGCGAGCAGTACTTC. Amino acid sequence: CASSLDGEQYF.

The chain carries TRBV28 and TRBJ2-7, with D unresolved. This CDR3 comprises 12 residues. Per the germline V gene, CDR1 is MDHEN and CDR2 is SYDVKM. Trimming took off 2 bases at V and 6 bases at J, with 8 bases between the two ends. CDR3 loop: CASSLGPVEQYF. The CDR3 DNA reads TGTGCCAGCAGTTTAGGGCCGGTCGAGCAGTACTTC.